This record covers a single T cell receptor (beta chain). No antigen is known for it. The data belong to a study of shared clonotypes between healthy human individuals. Researchers ran the assay at a deep level. Repertoires were generated with immunoSEQ multiplex PCR, while TCRdb's copy carries only in-frame clones and drops some. The sample has 2 million to 2.5 million clones, just over 90% seen once. V was pared by 4 bases and J by 0 bases, with 4 bases of the junction left unmatched. Germline CDR1 and CDR2: SGHNT and YYREEE (reference sequence). CDR3 length: 14 amino acids. Study results and limitations: Donor clonotype sharing was expected to depend on sequencing depth.

Sequenced sample: naive CD4+ T cells from PBMCs. The subset is: CD45RA+ positively selected. The sequence derives from a man younger than 35 in good health. Some clones in this sample may be carry-over from other donors' samples. The chain is built from TRBV5-4 and TRBJ2-7; 7 nucleotides match TRBD1. CDR3 DNA: TGTGCCAGCAGCGGGGACAGTTCCTCCTACGAGCAGTACTTC. Its translation: CASSGDSSSYEQYF.